The rows below give T cell receptor beta chains drawn from one sample of a study of control samples from healthy donors and cancer patients. Sequencing used immunoSEQ multiplex PCR; TCRdb keeps in-frame clones, though not all of them. The sample lists more than 110,000 clones; just under 95% were seen once. Sequenced: blood. Every receptor here comes from a man aged 25 to 40 in good health. The CDR3 runs from the conserved cysteine through the conserved F or W.

TRBV6-5 | CASSYDSYGYTF
TRBV15 | CATSRDGAYEQYF
TRBV7-9 | CASSLAVGSNYGYTF
TRBV11-2 | CASSLASGAHYEQYF
TRBV20-1 | CSASEGALMNTEAFF
TRBV24-1 | CATSDRFLGGRVSGANVLTF
TRBV21-1 | CASSDRVNFNSPLHF
TRBV19 | CASSTGGLAEETQYF
TRBV28 | CASQKRDTIYF
TRBV6-2/TRBV6-3 | CASSPLSYNEQFF
TRBV27 | CASSFRKAGELFF
TRBV28 | CASYDTREAFF
TRBV28 | CASSMLGPRSPLHF
TRBV9 | CASSTYWGANVLTF
TRBV19 | CATSRTGAKETQYF
TRBV7-3 | CASSPTHGNIQYF
TRBV5-4 | CASSLSGSSYNEQFF
TRBV6-5 | CASSYSIWGNTGELFF
TRBV11-3 | CASTGTGGVYNEQFF
TRBV7-2 | CASSLASGGFQPQHF
TRBV27 | CASSLMTSSGYNEQFF
TRBV5-1 | CASSPDPGQGNEQYF
TRBV27 | CASSFGTTDTQYF
TRBV5-1 | CASSSSGRAYEQYF
TRBV19 | CASNIPGHPEAFF
TRBV7-9 | CASSSTPGRMRGANTEAFF
TRBV7-8 | CASSFRQGGNQPQHF
TRBV12-5 | CASGASGGRGHTF
TRBV7-2 | CASSLERNSPLHF
TRBV12-3/TRBV12-4 | CASSLSIETQYF
TRBV7-9 | CASSPRLAGSYNEQFF
TRBV7-8 | CASSTGRGEQYF
TRBV20-1 | CSARRRDEQFF
TRBV27 | CASSLYGQGYEQYF
TRBV19 | CASSISSGVVAFF
TRBV11-3 | CASSSDPVPGELFF
TRBV27 | CASSLSNPWEQYF
TRBV2 | CASSVDGGNEQFF
TRBV28 | CASSLMGRVNEQFF
TRBV7-6 | CASSLEQGYNSPLHF
TRBV28 | CASSLLDGAAYNEQFF
TRBV9 | CASSVTSGSYNEQFF
TRBV7-9 | CASSLGSSGRNSEQFF
TRBV30 | CAWREKVGPQHF
TRBV2 | CASSMISGRSPDTQYF
TRBV2 | CASRGRLAASGANVLTF
TRBV28 | CASSSPNRQGAYPYSGNTIYF
TRBV5-8 | CASSLRSGTRYTEAFF
TRBV18 | CASSPRRGAETQYF
TRBV10-2 | CASTVERALSTDTQYF
TRBV11-2 | CASSLEGQGHYEQYF
TRBV19 | CASSLQGRNTEAFF
TRBV7-9 | CASSLPRGLVEENEQFF
TRBV6-5 | CASSPSLGNTIYF
TRBV13 | CASSRGDREYEQYF
TRBV6-4 | CASSDSLNTEAFF
TRBV19 | CASSYGPQANYGYTF